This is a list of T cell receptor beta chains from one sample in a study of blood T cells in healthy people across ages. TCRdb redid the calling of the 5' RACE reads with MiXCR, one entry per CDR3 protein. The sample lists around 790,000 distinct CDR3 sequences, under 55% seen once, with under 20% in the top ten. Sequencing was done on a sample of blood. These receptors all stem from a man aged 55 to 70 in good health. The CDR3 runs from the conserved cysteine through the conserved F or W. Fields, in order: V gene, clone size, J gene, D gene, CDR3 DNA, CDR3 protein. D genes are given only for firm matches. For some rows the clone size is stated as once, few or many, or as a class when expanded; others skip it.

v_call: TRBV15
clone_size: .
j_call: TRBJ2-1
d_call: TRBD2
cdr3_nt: TGTGCCACCAGCAGAGAAGCTAGCGGGGGGCCATACCAAGAGACCCAGTTCTTC
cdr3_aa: CATSREASGGPYQETQFF

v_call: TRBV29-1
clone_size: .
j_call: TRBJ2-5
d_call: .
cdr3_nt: TGCAGCGCTGAAACAGGTGAAGAGACCCAGTACTTC
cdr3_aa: CSAETGEETQYF

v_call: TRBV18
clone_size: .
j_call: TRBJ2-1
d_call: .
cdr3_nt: TGTGCCAGCTCACCACGGGGTAGCCGCGATGAGCAGTTCTTC
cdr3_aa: CASSPRGSRDEQFF

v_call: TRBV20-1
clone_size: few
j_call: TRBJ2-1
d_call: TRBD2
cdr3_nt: TGCAGTGCTAGGGGGGGGACTAGCGGAGTCTACAATGAGCAGTTCTTC
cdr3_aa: CSARGGTSGVYNEQFF

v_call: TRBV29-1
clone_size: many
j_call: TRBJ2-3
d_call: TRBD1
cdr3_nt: TGCAGCGTTTCCGGACAGGTTCTTGCAGATACGCAGTATTTT
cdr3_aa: CSVSGQVLADTQYF

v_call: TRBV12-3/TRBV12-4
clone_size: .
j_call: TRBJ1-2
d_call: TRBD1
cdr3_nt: TGTGCCAGCAGGACAGGGGGCAGGAACTATGGCTACACCTTC
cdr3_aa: CASRTGGRNYGYTF

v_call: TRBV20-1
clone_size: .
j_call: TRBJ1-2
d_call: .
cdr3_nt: TGCAGTGCTTTCTTCAGGGGAGGCTACACCTTC
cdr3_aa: CSAFFRGGYTF

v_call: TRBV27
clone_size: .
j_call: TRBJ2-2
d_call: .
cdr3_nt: TGTGCCAGCAGTATCGGACGAGGGGTCGGGGAGCTGTTTTTT
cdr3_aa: CASSIGRGVGELFF

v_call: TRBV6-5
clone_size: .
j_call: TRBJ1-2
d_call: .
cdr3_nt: TGTGCCAGCAGTTACTCGAGGGGTGGCGGCTACACCTTC
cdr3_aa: CASSYSRGGGYTF

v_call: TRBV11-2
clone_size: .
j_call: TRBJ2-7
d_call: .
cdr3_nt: TGTGCCAGCAGCTTAGTCTTAGACTACGAGCAGTACTTC
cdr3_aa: CASSLVLDYEQYF

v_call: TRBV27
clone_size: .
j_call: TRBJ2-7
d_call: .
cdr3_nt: TGTGCCAGCAGTACTGTGCGCAGCCCCTACGAGCAGTACTTC
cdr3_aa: CASSTVRSPYEQYF

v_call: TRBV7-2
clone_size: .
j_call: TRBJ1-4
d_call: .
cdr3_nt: TGTGCCAGCAGCTTAGCGCTTTTTCGGGGGAGTCAGGAAAAACTGTTTTTT
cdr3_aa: CASSLALFRGSQEKLFF

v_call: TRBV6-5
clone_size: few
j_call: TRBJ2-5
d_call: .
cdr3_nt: TGTGCCAGCAGTCGTAGTAGTACGGGAAGGCAGTACTTC
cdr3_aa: CASSRSSTGRQYF

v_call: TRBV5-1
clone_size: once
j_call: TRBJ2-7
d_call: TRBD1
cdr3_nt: TGCGCCAGCAGCTGGGGGACAGCCGCCTACGAGCAGTACTTC
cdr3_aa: CASSWGTAAYEQYF

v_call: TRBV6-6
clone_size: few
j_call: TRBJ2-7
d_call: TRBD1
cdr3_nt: TGTGCCAGCAGGTCCACAGGGGGCCAACACGAGCAGTACTTC
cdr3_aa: CASRSTGGQHEQYF

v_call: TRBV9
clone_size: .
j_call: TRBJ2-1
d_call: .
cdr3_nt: TGTGCCAGCAGCGCCCGGGGAGAGGGGCGGGGGCCGGGCAATGAGCAGTTCTTC
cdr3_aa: CASSARGEGRGPGNEQFF

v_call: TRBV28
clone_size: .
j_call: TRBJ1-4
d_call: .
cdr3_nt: TGTGCCAGCAGTTTATCGGTGAAAAAACTGTTTTTT
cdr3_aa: CASSLSVKKLFF

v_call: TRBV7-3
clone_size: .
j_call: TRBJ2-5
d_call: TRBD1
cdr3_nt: TGTGCCAGCAGCCCAATCGGACAGGGGGTAGGAGAGACCCAGTACTTC
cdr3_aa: CASSPIGQGVGETQYF

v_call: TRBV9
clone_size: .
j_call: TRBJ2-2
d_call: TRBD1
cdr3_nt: TGTGCCAGCGGCCAGGGGGACGGGGAGCTGTTTTTT
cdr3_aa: CASGQGDGELFF

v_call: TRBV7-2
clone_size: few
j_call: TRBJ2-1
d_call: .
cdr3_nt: TGTGCCAGCAGCACCGGGACTTCTTCCTACAATGAGCAGTTCTTC
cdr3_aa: CASSTGTSSYNEQFF

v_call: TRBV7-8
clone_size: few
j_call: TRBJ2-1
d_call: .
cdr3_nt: TGTGCCAGCACTTCGGACTACAATGAGCAGTTCTTC
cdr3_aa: CASTSDYNEQFF

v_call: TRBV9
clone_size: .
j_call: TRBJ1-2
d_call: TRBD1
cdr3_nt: TGTGCCAGCAGCGAGGGGGGACAGACCTATGGCTACACCTTC
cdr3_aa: CASSEGGQTYGYTF

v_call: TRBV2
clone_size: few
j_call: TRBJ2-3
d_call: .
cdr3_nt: TGTGCCAGCAGTGGGGGACTCCGCACAGATACGCAGTATTTT
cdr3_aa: CASSGGLRTDTQYF

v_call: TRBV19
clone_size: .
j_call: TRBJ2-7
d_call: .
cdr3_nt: TGTGCCAGTAGTATCGCGGACCGCTCCTACAATGAGCAGTACTTC
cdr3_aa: CASSIADRSYNEQYF

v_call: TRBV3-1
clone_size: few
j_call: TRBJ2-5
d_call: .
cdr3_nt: TGTGCCAGCAGTCAAACCTTCTCCCGAGAGACCCAGTACTTC
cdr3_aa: CASSQTFSRETQYF

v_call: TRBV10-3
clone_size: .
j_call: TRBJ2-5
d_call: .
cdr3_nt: TGTGCCATCCGAGGGGGGGAAGAGACCCAGTACTTC
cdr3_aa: CAIRGGEETQYF

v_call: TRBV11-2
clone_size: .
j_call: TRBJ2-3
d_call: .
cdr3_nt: TGTGCCAGCAGCTTGACCGGGCGCTTCACAGATACGCAGTATTTT
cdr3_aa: CASSLTGRFTDTQYF

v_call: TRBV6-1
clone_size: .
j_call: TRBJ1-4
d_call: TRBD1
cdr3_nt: TGTGCCAGCAGGGAGACAGGGGGTAATGAAAAACTGTTTTTT
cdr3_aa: CASRETGGNEKLFF

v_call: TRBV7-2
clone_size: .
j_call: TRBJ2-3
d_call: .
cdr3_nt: TGTGCCAGCAGCTTGAGACAGGGCGGGAGCGCAGATACGCAGTATTTT
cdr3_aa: CASSLRQGGSADTQYF

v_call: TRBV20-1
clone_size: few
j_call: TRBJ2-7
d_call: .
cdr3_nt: TGCAGTGCTAGTGGGCAGGGGACCGAGCAGTACTTC
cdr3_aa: CSASGQGTEQYF

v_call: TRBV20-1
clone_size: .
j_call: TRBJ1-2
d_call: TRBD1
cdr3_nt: TGCAGTGCTAGGGGACAGGATACCAACTATGGCTACACCTTC
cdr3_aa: CSARGQDTNYGYTF

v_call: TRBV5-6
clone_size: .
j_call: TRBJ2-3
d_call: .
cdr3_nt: TGTGCCAGCAGCTTGAACAGGCCACTTGATACGCAGTATTTT
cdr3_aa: CASSLNRPLDTQYF

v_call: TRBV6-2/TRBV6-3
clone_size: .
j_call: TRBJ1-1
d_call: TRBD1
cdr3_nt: TGTGCCAGCGCCAACAGGGGCCGTAACCTGAACACTGAAGCTTTCTTT
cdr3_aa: CASANRGRNLNTEAFF

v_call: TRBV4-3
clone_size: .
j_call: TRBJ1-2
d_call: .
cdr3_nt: TGCGCCAGCAGCCAAGCAGGGGCCTATGGCTACACCTTC
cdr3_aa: CASSQAGAYGYTF

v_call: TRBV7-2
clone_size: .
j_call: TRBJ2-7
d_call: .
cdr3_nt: TGTGCCAGCAGCAACGCCGGGGCCAAGCAGTACTTC
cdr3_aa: CASSNAGAKQYF

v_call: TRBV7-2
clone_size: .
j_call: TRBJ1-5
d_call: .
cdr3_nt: TGTGCCAGCAGCTTGGACACACCACCAAATCAGCCCCAGCATTTT
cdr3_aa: CASSLDTPPNQPQHF

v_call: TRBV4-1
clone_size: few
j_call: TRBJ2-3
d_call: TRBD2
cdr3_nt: TGCGCCAGCAGCCCCCCGGGGGGGGTCACAGATACGCAGTATTTT
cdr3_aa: CASSPPGGVTDTQYF

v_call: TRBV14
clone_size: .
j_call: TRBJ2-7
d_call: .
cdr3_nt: TGTGGTCTCGGCCACGAGCAGTACTTC
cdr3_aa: CGLGHEQYF

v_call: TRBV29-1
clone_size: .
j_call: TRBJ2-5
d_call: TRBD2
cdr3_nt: TGCAGCGTATTCGGGGGGGACCATTACAATGAGCAGTACTTC
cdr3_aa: CSVFGGDHYNEQYF

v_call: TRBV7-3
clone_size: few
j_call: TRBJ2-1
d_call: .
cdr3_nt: TGTGCCAGCAGCTTAGGAGGGGAGAATGAGCAGTTCTTC
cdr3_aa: CASSLGGENEQFF